Listed below are T cell receptor beta chains from one sample, sequenced in a study of shared clonotypes between healthy human individuals. The assay was immunoSEQ multiplex PCR, and TCRdb's table has in-frame clones only and misses some. The sample holds approximately 250,000 clones; over 60% are singletons and the top ten take 11%. Sequenced: memory CD4+ T cells sorted from blood. The receptors come from a man in his thirties or forties in good health. Each CDR3 is given with its conserved first and last residue. D genes are given only for firm matches. Only part of the rows carry a size: once, few, many, or a class if the clone is expanded.

clone_size d_call j_call v_call cdr3_aa cdr3_nt
NA NA TRBJ2-7 TRBV20-1 CSAGKDYEQYF TGCAGTGCTGGTAAGGACTACGAGCAGTACTTC
NA NA TRBJ1-5 TRBV6-1 CASSEVRNQPQHF TGTGCCAGCAGTGAGGTCCGCAATCAGCCCCAGCATTTT
NA NA TRBJ2-5 TRBV15 CATSRDKQFFPETQYF TGTGCCACCAGCAGAGATAAACAGTTTTTTCCAGAGACCCAGTACTTC
many NA TRBJ2-2 TRBV7-3 CASSILNTGELFF TGTGCCAGCAGCATCCTGAACACCGGGGAGCTGTTTTTT
NA NA TRBJ2-3 TRBV5-4 CASSLGALDTQYF TGTGCCAGCAGCTTAGGTGCCTTGGATACGCAGTATTTT
few NA TRBJ2-1 TRBV28 CASSVYNEQFF TGTGCCAGCAGTGTGTACAATGAGCAGTTCTTC
NA TRBD2 TRBJ2-1 TRBV7-1 CASRPPGRGTYNEQFF TGTGCCAGCAGGCCCCCAGGGAGGGGTACGTACAATGAGCAGTTCTTC
NA TRBD1 TRBJ2-7 TRBV5-1 CASSLATGQATYEQYF TGCGCCAGCAGCTTGGCCACTGGACAGGCAACCTACGAGCAGTACTTC
few TRBD2 TRBJ2-7 TRBV7-2 CASSRGTNDYEQYF TGTGCCAGCAGCCGCGGGACTAACGACTACGAGCAGTACTTC
many NA TRBJ1-5 TRBV2 CASMRDSNQPQHF TGTGCCAGCATGCGGGATAGCAATCAGCCCCAGCATTTT
NA NA TRBJ1-4 TRBV6-1 CASSAGSGEKLFF TGTGCCAGCAGTGCAGGGTCCGGCGAAAAACTGTTTTTT
NA NA TRBJ1-2 TRBV10-3 CAISESRGDGYTF TGTGCCATCAGTGAGTCGCGGGGGGATGGCTACACCTTC
NA NA TRBJ2-7 TRBV20-1 CSAVDSYEQYF TGCAGTGCTGTGGACAGCTACGAGCAGTACTTC
few NA TRBJ1-5 TRBV19 CASTRRNSNQPQHF TGTGCCAGTACCCGCAGGAACAGCAATCAGCCCCAGCATTTT
few NA TRBJ2-5 TRBV5-1 CASAMGTQGETQYF TGCGCCAGTGCGATGGGCACCCAGGGGGAGACCCAGTACTTC
NA TRBD1 TRBJ1-2 TRBV30 CAWSEVRDSAAHTF TGTGCCTGGAGCGAAGTCCGGGACAGCGCTGCCCACACCTTC
NA NA TRBJ2-1 TRBV5-1 CASSLSGSTYNEQFF TGCGCCAGCAGCTTGTCAGGCTCAACCTACAATGAGCAGTTCTTC
NA NA TRBJ1-1 TRBV14 CASSQVAGGEAFF TGTGCCAGCAGCCAAGTCGCCGGGGGTGAAGCTTTCTTT
NA NA TRBJ2-5 TRBV5-5 CASSSFSGIGETQYF TGTGCCAGCAGCTCCTTCTCCGGGATAGGGGAGACCCAGTACTTC
once TRBD2 TRBJ2-5 TRBV28 CASSPGGEGTQYF TGTGCCAGCAGTCCTGGGGGGGAAGGGACCCAGTACTTC
NA TRBD2 TRBJ2-3 TRBV4-1 CASSQGTSGRVDTQYF TGCGCCAGCAGCCAGGGGACTAGCGGGAGGGTAGATACGCAGTATTTT
NA NA TRBJ1-1 TRBV6-1 CASSEQVGAGEAFF TGTGCCAGCAGTGAACAGGTCGGGGCTGGAGAAGCTTTCTTT
NA TRBD2 TRBJ2-1 TRBV7-9 CASSLAGGGGNEQFF TGTGCCAGCAGCTTAGCGGGAGGCGGGGGCAATGAGCAGTTCTTC
NA NA TRBJ1-2 TRBV2 CASSGQAVNYGYTF TGTGCCAGCAGTGGGCAGGCTGTTAACTATGGCTACACCTTC
NA NA TRBJ2-5 TRBV9 CASSVGAGGRETQYF TGTGCCAGCAGCGTAGGGGCTGGGGGCCGGGAGACCCAGTACTTC
NA NA TRBJ2-1 TRBV2 CASNSVDEQFF TGTGCCAGCAACTCAGTTGATGAGCAGTTCTTC
NA NA TRBJ2-5 TRBV7-2 CASSFGNQETQYF TGTGCCAGCAGCTTCGGTAACCAAGAGACCCAGTACTTC
few TRBD2 TRBJ2-7 TRBV7-2 CASSAQSGTTYEQYF TGTGCCAGCAGCGCCCAAAGCGGGACGACCTACGAGCAGTACTTC
NA TRBD1 TRBJ2-3 TRBV27 CASRGTGADTQYF TGTGCCAGCAGGGGGACAGGCGCAGATACGCAGTATTTT
NA TRBD1 TRBJ2-1 TRBV9 CASSDRTGYNEQFF TGTGCCAGCAGCGATCGGACAGGGTACAATGAGCAGTTCTTC
NA TRBD2 TRBJ2-5 TRBV9 CASSGGLAEETQYF TGTGCCAGCAGCGGGGGACTAGCGGAAGAGACCCAGTACTTC
NA NA TRBJ2-7 TRBV21-1 CASSKKGPGNRSKPYEQYF TGTGCCAGCAGCAAAAAGGGGCCAGGAAACAGGTCCAAACCCTACGAGCAGTACTTC
NA NA TRBJ1-4 TRBV18 CASSALPPGNPQLSEKLFF TGTGCCAGCTCAGCATTACCCCCAGGTAACCCACAACTAAGTGAAAAACTGTTTTTT
NA NA TRBJ2-1 TRBV5-6 CASRYLREGTGQFF TGTGCCAGCCGCTACTTAAGAGAGGGGACCGGGCAGTTCTTC
NA NA TRBJ2-5 TRBV19 CASSMWARGGETQYF TGTGCCAGTAGTATGTGGGCTAGAGGTGGGGAGACCCAGTACTTC
NA NA TRBJ2-7 TRBV19 CASRVPGTSYEQYF TGTGCCAGTAGGGTACCGGGGACCTCCTACGAGCAGTACTTC
NA TRBD2 TRBJ2-2 TRBV2 CASSKLAGGTGELFF TGTGCCAGCAGTAAACTAGCGGGGGGCACCGGGGAGCTGTTTTTT
few TRBD2 TRBJ2-4 TRBV7-3 CASSPTGGQNIQYF TGTGCCAGCAGCCCAACGGGGGGACAAAACATTCAGTACTTC
NA NA TRBJ1-3 TRBV14 CASSQDRGWNTIYF TGTGCCAGCAGCCAAGATCGGGGGTGGAACACCATATATTTT
NA NA TRBJ1-5 TRBV2 CASRFGNQPQHF TGTGCCAGTCGGTTTGGCAATCAGCCCCAGCATTTT
NA TRBD1 TRBJ1-1 TRBV19 CASSTQVGQVATEAFF TGTGCCAGTAGTACCCAAGTCGGACAGGTTGCCACTGAAGCTTTCTTT